A single sample is the source of the 2 T cell receptor beta chains below, sequenced in a study of tumor and adjacent non-tumor tissue in lung cancer. This sample's RNA came from whole unsorted tissue. Three rounds of nested PCR, following a modified ARM-PCR protocol, produced the TCRbeta library. TCRdb recomputed calls from the multiplex PCR reads with MiXCR, one row per CDR3 protein. Of 120,000 or so distinct CDR3 sequences in the sample, 66% are singletons; the top ten hold around 13%. Sequenced: lung tumor tissue. Receptors were obtained from a man aged 25-45 years with non-small cell lung cancer.

This clonotype was found a few times. The V and J genes are TRBV4-2 and TRBJ1-5, with 8 bases that match TRBD1. The trim removed 0 bases at V and 7 bases at J, leaving 8 bases unmatched. CDR1 LGHNA and CDR2 YNFKEQ come from the germline V gene. CDR3 length: 16 amino acids. The CDR3 reads CASSQDDRGVGQPQHF. The CDR3 DNA sequence: TGTGCCAGCAGCCAAGATGACAGGGGAGTCGGGCAGCCCCAGCATTTT.

Notes on this clonotype: This may stem from a read error, because a much larger clone lies one nucleotide away. The chain joins TRBV6-2 or TRBV6-3 to TRBJ1-5; 10 nucleotides align to TRBD1. This CDR3 spans 15 amino acids. The germline V gene has CDR1 MNHEY and CDR2 SVGEGT. This CDR3 is CASSYLTGGNLPQHF. The CDR3, as DNA: TGTGCCAGCAGTTACCTGACAGGGGGCAATCTGCCCCAGCATTTT.